These T cell receptor beta chains were read from a single sample in a study of blood T cell repertoires in COVID-19. Assay: immunoSEQ multiplex PCR; the TCRdb copy retains only in-frame clones and omits some. This table has 300,000 to 400,000 clones, roughly 86% appearing once. The sequencing input was peripheral blood. These receptors were obtained from a woman in her sixties or seventies with COVID-19, enrolled during active disease. The CDR3 runs from the conserved cysteine through the conserved F or W. The D gene is left open where the match is weak. Clone size is stated in some rows and not others, as once, few, many or a class when expanded.

>-|TRBV6-5|15|TRBJ1-2|few
CASSSLGTSNYGYTF
TGTGCCAGCAGTTCCCTAGGGACATCTAACTATGGCTACACCTTC
>-|TRBV12-3/TRBV12-4|12|TRBJ2-7|once
CASGIRGYEQYF
TGTGCCAGCGGAATCAGGGGCTACGAGCAGTACTTC
>-|TRBV27|15|TRBJ1-6|-
CASWAGGSYNSPLHF
TGTGCCAGCTGGGCGGGGGGCTCCTATAATTCACCCCTCCACTTT
>-|TRBV30|12|TRBJ2-2|-
CAWLLAAGELFF
TGTGCCTGGCTCCTAGCCGCCGGGGAGCTGTTTTTT
>TRBD2|TRBV28|16|TRBJ2-7|-
CASTGGGLAATYEQYF
TGTGCCAGCACCGGGGGGGGCCTAGCGGCAACCTACGAGCAGTACTTC
>-|TRBV4-2|17|TRBJ1-1|-
CASSQTSGQSLLEGAFF
TGTGCCAGCAGCCAGACCTCAGGGCAGTCGCTGCTCGAAGGAGCTTTCTTT
>-|TRBV28|12|TRBJ2-7|-
CASSPPTGEQYF
TGTGCCAGCAGTCCCCCGACGGGCGAGCAGTACTTC
>TRBD1|TRBV5-1|15|TRBJ1-3|-
CASSLDRGSGNTIYF
TGCGCCAGCAGCTTAGACAGGGGCTCTGGAAACACCATATATTTT
>-|TRBV28|13|TRBJ2-7|-
CASSLGATYEQYF
TGTGCCAGCAGCTTAGGGGCCACCTACGAGCAGTACTTC
>TRBD1|TRBV5-1|15|TRBJ2-5|-
CASSLGRGQRETQYF
TGCGCCAGCAGCTTGGGCAGGGGGCAAAGAGAGACCCAGTACTTC
>TRBD2|TRBV7-2|15|TRBJ2-1|-
CASSLGGGRYNEQFF
TGTGCCAGCAGCTTAGGCGGGGGGAGATACAATGAGCAGTTCTTC
>-|TRBV24-1|12|TRBJ1-5|-
CATSLSNQPQHF
TGTGCCACCAGTCTCAGTAATCAGCCCCAGCATTTT
>TRBD2|TRBV4-1|22|TRBJ2-3|-
CASSHPFAGLAGGTYSTDTQYF
TGCGCCAGCAGCCATCCTTTTGCCGGACTAGCGGGGGGCACGTACAGCACAGATACGCAGTATTTT
>-|TRBV11-2|14|TRBJ1-1|-
CASSLARPNTEAFF
TGTGCCAGCAGCTTAGCCAGGCCAAACACTGAAGCTTTCTTT
>-|TRBV6-6|15|TRBJ1-5|-
CASSYPGTSNQPQHF
TGTGCCAGCAGTTATCCGGGAACTAGCAATCAGCCCCAGCATTTT
>TRBD2|TRBV30|15|TRBJ2-5|-
CAWSVPGLTRETQYF
TGTGCCTGGAGTGTTCCGGGACTAACCAGAGAGACCCAGTACTTC
>TRBD2|TRBV9|13|TRBJ2-5|-
CASSAGGRETQYF
TGTGCCAGCAGCGCGGGGGGGCGGGAGACCCAGTACTTC
>-|TRBV6-5|16|TRBJ2-3|-
CASSYSWARSTDTQYF
TGTGCCAGCAGTTACTCCTGGGCCAGAAGCACAGATACGCAGTATTTT
>TRBD1|TRBV30|15|TRBJ2-7|-
CAWSAGTGGPYEQYF
TGTGCCTGGAGTGCTGGGACAGGGGGCCCCTACGAGCAGTACTTC
>TRBD2|TRBV19|15|TRBJ2-7|few
CASSSASGGPYEQYF
TGTGCCAGTAGTTCCGCTAGCGGGGGGCCCTACGAGCAGTACTTC
>TRBD1|TRBV19|13|TRBJ1-1|-
CASSIRDRGFGFF
TGTGCCAGTAGTATACGGGACAGGGGGTTCGGTTTCTTT
>-|TRBV24-1|16|TRBJ2-2|-
CATSDPILAGAGELFF
TGTGCCACCAGTGATCCGATACTAGCCGGGGCCGGGGAGCTGTTTTTT
>-|TRBV24-1|16|TRBJ1-5|-
CATSLRNSLFNQPQHF
TGTGCCACCAGTCTTCGGAACAGCTTATTCAATCAGCCCCAGCATTTT
>-|TRBV9|15|TRBJ2-1|-
CASSRGGTAYNEQFF
TGTGCCAGCAGCCGAGGGGGGACAGCGTACAATGAGCAGTTCTTC
>-|TRBV12-5|17|TRBJ2-7|-
CASGLVLPGLPPGEQYF
TGTGCTAGTGGTTTGGTACTTCCAGGACTCCCCCCGGGAGAGCAGTACTTC
>-|TRBV10-3|14|TRBJ2-1|once
CAIRDGGLYNEQFF
TGTGCCATCAGGGACGGGGGGCTCTACAATGAGCAGTTCTTC
>TRBD1|TRBV2|15|TRBJ1-1|-
CASSPDRGRNTEAFF
TGTGCCAGCAGCCCGGACAGGGGCCGTAACACTGAAGCTTTCTTT
>-|TRBV7-9|15|TRBJ1-4|-
CASSMTAGGSEKLFF
TGTGCCAGCAGCATGACAGCGGGAGGGAGTGAAAAACTGTTTTTT
>-|TRBV2|15|TRBJ2-1|-
CASSNREIAYNEQFF
TGTGCCAGCAGTAACAGGGAGATCGCCTACAATGAGCAGTTCTTC
>-|TRBV3-1/TRBV3-2|12|TRBJ2-7|-
CASSQTTYEQYF
TGTGCCAGCAGCCAAACTACCTACGAGCAGTACTTC
>-|TRBV2|14|TRBJ1-1|-
CASSESPRNTEAFF
TGTGCCAGCAGTGAAAGTCCCAGGAACACTGAAGCTTTCTTT
>-|TRBV10-3|13|TRBJ2-7|-
CAISGGQSYEQYF
TGTGCCATCAGTGGTGGTCAGTCCTACGAGCAGTACTTC
>TRBD1|TRBV24-1|16|TRBJ2-2|once
CATSESGQGATGELFF
TGTGCCACCAGTGAATCGGGACAGGGGGCGACCGGGGAGCTGTTTTTT
>-|TRBV11-2|15|TRBJ1-5|-
CASSLGVAGNQPQHF
TGTGCCAGCAGCTTAGGGGTCGCAGGGAATCAGCCCCAGCATTTT
>TRBD1|TRBV28|15|TRBJ2-7|-
CASRQTLGQAYEQYF
TGTGCCAGCAGACAAACCCTCGGACAGGCCTACGAGCAGTACTTC
>-|TRBV11-2|16|TRBJ1-2|-
CASSFRPGQFLYGYTF
TGTGCCAGCAGCTTTAGACCAGGACAGTTCCTCTATGGCTACACCTTC
>TRBD1|TRBV5-4|14|TRBJ1-1|-
CASRPGQGAIGAFF
TGTGCCAGCAGACCAGGACAGGGGGCCATAGGAGCTTTCTTT
>-|TRBV5-3|14|TRBJ1-2|-
CARRLGGRGISYTF
TGTGCCAGAAGATTGGGAGGCCGCGGTATTAGCTACACCTTC
>-|TRBV5-6|14|TRBJ2-5|-
CASIHWGVVETQYF
TGTGCCAGCATTCACTGGGGGGTAGTAGAGACCCAGTACTTC
>TRBD1|TRBV18|15|TRBJ2-1|-
CASSWTGGSYNEQFF
TGTGCCAGCTCATGGACAGGGGGCTCCTACAATGAGCAGTTCTTC
>TRBD2|TRBV19|15|TRBJ2-1|-
CASSTLAGVYNEQFF
TGTGCCAGTAGTACCCTAGCGGGGGTCTACAATGAGCAGTTCTTC
>-|TRBV5-1|13|TRBJ1-4|-
CATAAGVNEKLFF
TGCGCCACCGCGGCCGGGGTTAATGAAAAACTGTTTTTT
>-|TRBV15|17|TRBJ1-1|-
CATSRDSFGEPNTEAFF
TGTGCCACCAGCAGAGATAGTTTCGGGGAGCCTAACACTGAAGCTTTCTTT
>-|TRBV18|14|TRBJ1-5|-
CASSPQGRDQPQHF
TGTGCCAGCTCACCGCAGGGAAGAGATCAGCCCCAGCATTTT
>TRBD1|TRBV18|16|TRBJ1-6|once
CASSPQGAPYNSPLHF
TGTGCCAGCTCACCACAGGGGGCCCCCTATAATTCACCCCTCCACTTT
>TRBD1|TRBV2|14|TRBJ2-7|-
CASSEEGTGAKQYF
TGTGCCAGCAGTGAGGAGGGGACAGGGGCGAAGCAGTACTTC
>TRBD2|TRBV27|16|TRBJ2-1|-
CASSFLGGGQYNEQFF
TGTGCCAGCAGTTTTCTCGGCGGGGGGCAATACAATGAGCAGTTCTTC
>-|TRBV7-2|15|TRBJ1-3|-
CASSPPGPSGNTIYF
TGTGCCAGCAGCCCCCCCGGTCCGTCTGGAAACACCATATATTTT
>-|TRBV5-5|16|TRBJ1-5|-
CASSTLQGPSNQPQHF
TGTGCCAGCAGCACTCTGCAGGGTCCTAGCAATCAGCCCCAGCATTTT
>-|TRBV12-3/TRBV12-4|13|TRBJ1-1|-
CASSFGQSTEAFF
TGTGCCAGCAGTTTTGGACAGAGCACTGAAGCTTTCTTT
>-|TRBV12-3/TRBV12-4|13|TRBJ1-3|-
CASSLNTGNTIYF
TGTGCCAGCAGTTTAAATACTGGAAACACCATATATTTT
>-|TRBV6-5|11|TRBJ1-2|-
CASRRVDGYTF
TGTGCCAGTCGGAGGGTGGACGGCTACACCTTC
>TRBD1|TRBV9|16|TRBJ1-1|-
CASSVRTGGADTEAFF
TGTGCCAGCAGCGTCAGGACAGGGGGCGCGGACACTGAAGCTTTCTTT
>-|TRBV5-1|18|TRBJ2-6|-
CASSLNSRGWVGANVLTF
TGCGCCAGCAGCCTTAACAGCCGGGGTTGGGTAGGGGCCAACGTCCTGACTTTC
>TRBD1|TRBV4-1|14|TRBJ1-3|-
CASSYRGLGNTIYF
TGCGCCAGCAGCTACAGGGGGCTCGGAAACACCATATATTTT
>TRBD2|TRBV7-7|16|TRBJ2-2|-
CASSPIAGGLAGELFF
TGTGCCAGCAGCCCAATAGCGGGGGGGCTTGCCGGGGAGCTGTTTTTT
>-|TRBV2|14|TRBJ2-6|-
CASSSGSGANVLTF
TGTGCCAGCAGTTCAGGCTCTGGGGCCAACGTCCTGACTTTC